This note documents a single T cell receptor (beta chain) sequence. The sample originates from a study of neoadjuvant anti-PD-1 for oral cavity cancer. V gave up 9 bases and J gave up 0 bases, with 11 bases separating them. Germline CDR1 is MNHNY and CDR2 is SVGAGI (reference sequence). The CDR3 is 13 amino acids. Assay: immunoSEQ multiplex PCR; the TCRdb copy retains only in-frame clones and omits some. The data show about 12,000 clones, more than 60% seen once. This specimen consisted of PBMCs, obtained before nivolumab (anti-PD-1) treatment. The chain couples TRBV6-6 to TRBJ1-1; D ambiguous. This sequence was found in a person aged 40 to 85 with oral cavity squamous cell carcinoma. The CDR3 protein is CASKAYLNTEAFF. CDR3 DNA sequence: TGTGCCAGTAAGGCGTATTTGAACACTGAAGCTTTCTTT.